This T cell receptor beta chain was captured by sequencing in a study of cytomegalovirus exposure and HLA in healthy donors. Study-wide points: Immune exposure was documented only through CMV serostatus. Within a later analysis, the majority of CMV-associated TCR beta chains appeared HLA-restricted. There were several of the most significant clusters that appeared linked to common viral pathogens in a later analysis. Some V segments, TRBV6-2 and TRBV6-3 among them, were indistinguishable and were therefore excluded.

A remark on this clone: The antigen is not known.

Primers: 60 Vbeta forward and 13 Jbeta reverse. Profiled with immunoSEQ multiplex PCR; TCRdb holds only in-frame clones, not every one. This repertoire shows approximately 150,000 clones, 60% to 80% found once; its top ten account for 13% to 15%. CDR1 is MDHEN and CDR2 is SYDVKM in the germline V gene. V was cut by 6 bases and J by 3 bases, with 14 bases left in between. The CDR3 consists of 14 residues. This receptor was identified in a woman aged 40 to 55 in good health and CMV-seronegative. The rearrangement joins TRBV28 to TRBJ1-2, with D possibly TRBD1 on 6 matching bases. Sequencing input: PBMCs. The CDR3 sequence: CASRMGGADYGYTF. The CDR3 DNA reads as TGTGCCAGCAGAATGGGGGGGGCTGACTATGGCTACACCTTC.